This T cell receptor beta chain was identified during a study of technical replicates of blood from a few donors (dated by TCRdb to 2015 to 2018). Note on this clone: The target of this receptor is not known. Within one base of it there is no much larger clone, and no base qualities were kept.

Trimming costs V 0 bases and J 4 bases, and their ends lie 7 bases apart. The CDR3 contains 13 residues, cysteine and phenylalanine counted. CDR3 DNA only is kept here, 39 bases in frame from base 1. According to the germline V gene (reference sequence), CDR1 reads PRHDT and CDR2 reads FYEKMQ. The library was produced with the immunoSEQ multiplex PCR assay. TCRdb holds this immuneACCESS table with in-frame rearrangements only. Some clones are missing; in checked studies, unresolved V genes explain under half, and the rest has no known cause. The sample table records approximately 75,000 clones; approximately 97% of these occur just once. Roughly 0.2% of the sample goes to the ten largest clones.

This clonotype was sampled from a human donor in good health. Rearrangement joined TRBV13 to TRBJ2-7; the best D guess is TRBD2, with 6 bases matching. The sample taken for sequencing was T cells isolated from PBMCs. The CDR3 protein: CASSLGAGYEQYF. Here is the DNA: TGTGCCAGCAGCTTAGGGGCGGGGTACGAGCAGTACTTC.